A single sample is the source of the 10 T cell receptor beta chains below, sequenced in a study of T-cell memory formation after mild COVID-19. In TCRdb, the 5' RACE reads were re-called with MiXCR into one record per CDR3 protein. The sample lists about 290,000 distinct CDR3 sequences, more than 15% occurring once. Input material: PBMCs or a T cell subset sorted from them (not recorded which). The receptors come from a man between 18 and 35 years old who had mild COVID-19 (a few samples of this study predate the infection). Cell type and time point are not known.

This clonotype was seen only a few times. The V and J genes are TRBV12-5 and TRBJ2-7, with D possibly being TRBD1 or TRBD2 (6 bases each). Trimming removed 5 bases at V and 3 bases at J, with 20 bases between. The CDR3 contains 16 residues. Germline CDR1 and CDR2: LGHNT and FRNRAP. CDR3 protein: CASGPPSGGSFYEQYF. CDR3 nucleotides: TGTGCTAGTGGTCCCCCTTCCGGGGGCTCATTCTACGAGCAGTACTTC. Together with reference TRBV12-5 and TRBJ2-7, the CDR3 gives the full variable domain: DARVTQTPRHKVTEMGQEVTMRCQPILGHNTVFWYRQTMMQGLELLAYFRNRAPLDDSGMPKDRFSAEMPDATLATLKIQPSEPRDSAVYFCASGPPSGGSFYEQYFGPGTRLTVT.

This chain joins TRBV7-2 and TRBJ2-5; D might be TRBD2 (6 bases). V lost 7 bases and J lost 5, with 14 bases in between. The CDR3 covers 13 residues. CDR1 and CDR2 (germline): SGHTA, FQGNSA. CDR3 in DNA: TGTGCCAGCAAGAAGGGAGGATGGGAGACCCAGTACTTC. Translation gives CASKKGGWETQYF.

In this sample, this clonotype turned up a few times. The chain combines TRBV12-3 or TRBV12-4 with TRBJ1-5; D is undetermined. There are 13 residues in the CDR3. V dropped 3 bases and J dropped 7 bases, with 10 bases sitting between them. CDR3 sequence: CASSFSSDQPQHF. Written as DNA, the CDR3 is TGTGCCAGCAGTTTTTCCTCGGACCAGCCCCAGCATTTT.

The rearrangement links TRBV29-1 to TRBJ2-2, with 8 bases identical to TRBD1. Germline V CDR1 and CDR2: SQVTM, ANQGSEA. This CDR3 spans 13 amino acids. J lost 5 bases, V lost 3 bases, and 2 bases had no gene match. The CDR3 DNA reads TGCAGCGTTGAGACAGGGGAAACCGGGGAGCTGTTTTTT. Its translation is CSVETGETGELFF.

The chain uses TRBV29-1 and TRBJ2-7, with 10 nucleotides matching TRBD1. The V segment lost 3 bases and the J segment 4 bases; nucleotides outside the gene matches: 9. Germline V gives CDR1 SQVTM, CDR2 ANQGSEA. CDR3 size: 15 residues. CDR3 sequence: CSVEGPDRGRYEQYF. The CDR3 DNA reads TGCAGCGTTGAGGGACCTGACAGGGGGCGGTACGAGCAGTACTTC.

This clonotype came up a few times. The genes are TRBV2 and TRBJ2-1; possibly TRBD2 for D (6 bases). Between the trimmed V and J ends, which lost 7 bases and 7 bases, there was a span of 11 bases. This CDR3 spans 12 amino acids. The germline V gene encodes CDR1 SNHLY and CDR2 FYNNEI. The CDR3 nucleotides are TGTGCCAGCATTCTGGGGACTAATGAGCAGTTCTTC. Protein: CASILGTNEQFF.

V and J are TRBV25-1 and TRBJ2-1; the D is unclear. V lost 3 bases, J lost 7 bases, and 13 bases lay in between. CDR1 is MGHDK, CDR2 SYGVNS, per germline. The CDR3 runs 14 residues. The CDR3 sequence is CASSEAGRPNEQFF. CDR3 coding DNA: TGTGCCAGCAGTGAGGCAGGCCGCCCTAATGAGCAGTTCTTC.

This chain joins TRBV28 and TRBJ1-6; D is ambiguous. The CDR3 spans 16 residues. Germline CDR1 MDHEN, CDR2 SYDVKM. V lost 6 bases, J lost 0 bases, and 12 bases lay in between. DNA of the CDR3: TGTGCCAGCAGCCCGTACCCGCTCTCCTATAATTCACCCCTCCACTTT. Translated, it gives CASSPYPLSYNSPLHF.

This clonotype appeared a few times. The chain couples TRBV6-2 or TRBV6-3 to TRBJ2-1; 8 nucleotides agree with TRBD2. The CDR3 runs to 15 residues. Per the germline V gene, CDR1 is MNHEY and CDR2 is SVGEGT. V lost 8 bases to trimming and J lost 4 bases; unmatched junction nucleotides: 10. CDR3 coding DNA: TGTGCCAGCGCCGGGGGGGGCCACGTTTACAATGAGCAGTTCTTC. This gives the protein CASAGGGHVYNEQFF.

V is TRBV29-1 and J is TRBJ2-3; 12 bases are a match to TRBD2. V lost 3 bases, J lost 0 bases, and 13 bases stayed unmatched. Germline CDR1 SQVTM, CDR2 ANQGSEA. CDR3 length equals 19 residues. For the CDR3, the DNA is TGCAGCGTTGAGACCCTAGCGGGGGGGCCTTTCCCCAGCACAGATACGCAGTATTTT. This translates into CSVETLAGGPFPSTDTQYF.